These 21 T cell receptor beta chains were sequenced from one sample in a study of beta chain features in type 1 diabetes. Expressed TCRB transcripts were sequenced because the isolated RNA had all been reverse transcribed beforehand. Using immunoSEQ multiplex PCR, the repertoire was profiled, and TCRdb retains in-frame clones only, with some absent. The sample shows around 340,000 clones, 8% of them seen only once. The specimen was central memory CD4+ T cells from blood. The receptor set was obtained from a woman younger than 30 in good health.

This clone was seen more than once but under ten times. The chain recombines TRBV18 with TRBJ2-7; D gene uncertain. The CDR3 is made up of 13 amino acids. Trimming took off 3 bases at V and 6 bases at J, with 12 bases between the two ends. CDR1 and CDR2 (germline): KGHSH, LQKENI. In DNA form, the CDR3 reads TGTGCCAGCTCACCGACCGGTAATAGCGAGCAGTACTTC. Residues: CASSPTGNSEQYF.

The CDR3 loop is CASRHSTDTQYF. CDR3 bases: TGTGCCAGCAGACACAGCACAGATACGCAGTATTTT. The chain couples TRBV7-9 to TRBJ2-3; D remains unclear. The CDR3 spans 12 residues. Germline assignment: CDR1 SEHNR and CDR2 FQNEAQ (reference sequence). V lost 6 bases, J lost 0 bases, and 4 bases lay in between.

The chain combines TRBV9 with TRBJ1-1; D is ambiguous. Per germline, CDR1 SGDLS and CDR2 YYNGEE. The CDR3 is made up of 15 amino acids. Trimming left V 0 bases short and J 1 base short, with 10 bases between. For the CDR3, the DNA is TGTGCCAGCAGCGTAGATGACGGGAGGAACACTGAAGCTTTCTTT. The encoded protein is CASSVDDGRNTEAFF.

This clone was observed a few times. The gene calls are TRBV27 and TRBJ2-1; TRBD1 matches 11 bases. J lost 0 bases, V lost 6 bases, and 1 base had no gene match. The CDR3 is 15 residues long. Looked up from germline, CDR1 is MNHEY and CDR2 is SMNVEV (reference sequence). Written as DNA, the CDR3 is TGTGCCAGCAGGGGGACAGGGGGCTCCTACAATGAGCAGTTCTTC. This codes for CASRGTGGSYNEQFF.

The V call is TRBV27, the J call TRBJ1-2, with D hard to call. CDR1 is MNHEY, CDR2 SMNVEV, per germline (reference sequence). V was clipped by 6 bases and J by 7 bases, with 12 bases between them. The length of the CDR3 is 12 residues. CDR3 bases: TGTGCCAGCAGCGGAGGACTGGGTGGCTACACCTTC. As protein: CASSGGLGGYTF.

This clone came up a few times. A much larger clone differs by one base, so this may be a read error. The chain uses TRBV15 and TRBJ2-2; D call uncertain. V was shortened by 5 bases and J by 1 base, with 2 bases between the two germline ends. Germline V gives CDR1 LNHNV, CDR2 YYDKDF (reference sequence). This CDR3 is 12 amino acids long. The CDR3, as DNA: TGTGCCACCAGCGTGAACACCGGGGAGCTGTTTTTT. Translation gives CATSVNTGELFF.

The table lists this clone with many counts. This chain connects TRBV27 to TRBJ1-5; no firm D call. V lost 5 bases and J lost 0, with 8 bases in between. The CDR3 is 14 residues long. The germline V gene has CDR1 MNHEY and CDR2 SMNVEV (reference sequence). Here the CDR3 DNA reads TGTGCCAGCAGTAACAGATATAGCAATCAGCCCCAGCATTTT. It encodes CASSNRYSNQPQHF.

This rearrangement joins TRBV2 to TRBJ1-2; TRBD1 matches at 8 bases. After removal of 6 bases from V and 7 bases from J, the junction contained 7 bases not matched to a gene. Germline V gene sequence: CDR1 SNHLY, CDR2 FYNNEI. The CDR3 is 13 residues long. CDR3 sequence (DNA): TGTGCCAGCAGGGACAGGGAGGACGGTGGCTACACCTTC. Protein sequence: CASRDREDGGYTF.

This clone was recorded at least ten times. The chain couples TRBV7-2 to TRBJ2-1; 13 nucleotides match TRBD2. CDR3 length equals 16 residues. In germline, CDR1 is SGHTA, CDR2 FQGNSA. Unmatched junction bases numbered 4, after V lost 1 base and J lost 7 bases. In DNA, the CDR3 is TGTGCCAGCAGCTTAGGGACTAGCGGGAGAGTAAATGAGCAGTTCTTC. Protein: CASSLGTSGRVNEQFF.

The rearrangement links TRBV10-3 to TRBJ2-5; 7 nucleotides align to TRBD1. Looked up from germline, CDR1 is ENHRY and CDR2 is SYGVKD. The CDR3 is 12 amino acids. The trim removed 4 bases at V and 4 bases at J, leaving 0 bases unmatched. The CDR3 DNA sequence: TGTGCCATCAGTGGACAGGGAGAGACCCAGTACTTC. Its translation: CAISGQGETQYF.

The chain joins TRBV6-1 to TRBJ2-3; D is unresolved. V shed 8 bases and J shed 0 bases, with 15 bases lying between them. The V gene's germline CDR1 is MNHNS and CDR2 SASEGT. The CDR3 spans 15 residues. The CDR3 reads CASSIRSTSTDTQYF. CDR3 nucleotide sequence: TGTGCCAGCTCTATCCGGTCGACTAGCACAGATACGCAGTATTTT.

This clone has ten or more counts. V is TRBV2 and J is TRBJ2-1, with D possibly matching TRBD2 (5 bases). Looked up from germline, CDR1 is SNHLY and CDR2 is FYNNEI. Trimming took 5 bases from V and 0 from J, leaving 11 bases between them. The length of the CDR3 is 15 residues. In nucleotides, the CDR3 is TGTGCCAGCAGTTTGGACTTGAGCTCCTACAATGAGCAGTTCTTC. Residues: CASSLDLSSYNEQFF. Together with reference TRBV2 and TRBJ2-1, the CDR3 gives the full variable domain: EPEVTQTPSHQVTQMGQEVILRCVPISNHLYFYWYRQILGQKVEFLVSFYNNEISEKSEIFDDQFSVERPDGSNFTLKIRSTKLEDSAMYFCASSLDLSSYNEQFFGPGTRLTVL.

This clone was counted between two and nine times. The chain uses TRBV6-5 and TRBJ2-1; D not certain. V was trimmed by 0 bases and J by 7 bases, leaving 7 bases between them. From germline, CDR1 is MNHEY and CDR2 SVGAGI. This CDR3 region has 13 residues. DNA for the CDR3: TGTGCCAGCAGTTACTCGAACCAAAATGAGCAGTTCTTC. It codes for CASSYSNQNEQFF.

V gene TRBV28 combines with J gene TRBJ2-5; no firm D call. CDR3 size: 15 residues. Trimming left V 6 bases short and J 14 bases short, with 28 bases between. CDR1 and CDR2 from the germline V gene are MDHEN and SYDVKM. The CDR3 DNA is TGTGCCAGCAGCCTCGGTAGTCAGCGAGAAGTTGGTGGATACTTC. Translated: CASSLGSQREVGGYF.

The CDR3 protein is CASQGKETQYF. DNA for the CDR3: TGTGCCAGCCAGGGAAAAGAGACCCAGTACTTC. V is TRBV2 and J is TRBJ2-5, with D possibly TRBD1 on 5 matching bases. The V end was cut by 8 bases, the J end by 3 bases, with 7 bases between. This CDR3 region has 11 residues. The germline V gene has CDR1 SNHLY and CDR2 FYNNEI.

In its sample, this clone was seen a few times. The rearrangement joins TRBV18 to TRBJ1-2; perhaps TRBD1 as D (5 bases). Germline CDR1 reads KGHSH; CDR2 reads LQKENI. V was shortened by 6 bases and J by 5 bases, with 16 bases between the two germline ends. The CDR3 loop spans 14 amino acids. The CDR3 DNA reads TGTGCCAGCTCCCCGCAGGGCTTAGGGTATGGCTACACCTTC. As protein: CASSPQGLGYGYTF.

There are a few counts of this clone. This chain joins TRBV5-4 and TRBJ2-3, with 11 bases that match TRBD2. The V gene end was trimmed by 4 bases and the J gene end by 3 bases; junction bases not matched to a gene: 10. Germline V gives CDR1 SGHNT, CDR2 YYREEE (reference sequence). The CDR3 is 17 residues long. The CDR3 sequence is CASSPSEGLAETDTQYF. The CDR3 DNA sequence: TGTGCCAGCAGCCCGAGCGAGGGACTAGCGGAAACAGATACGCAGTATTTT. The full variable domain, completed using reference TRBV5-4 and TRBJ2-3, is ETGVTQSPTHLIKTRGQQVTLRCSSQSGHNTVSWYQQALGQGPQFIFQYYREEENGRGNFPPRFSGLQFPNYSSELNVNALELDDSALYLCASSPSEGLAETDTQYFGPGTRLTVL.

Worth noting for this clone: The sample carries other DNA sequences with the same CDR3. V and J are TRBV6-6 and TRBJ2-6; 7 nucleotides align to TRBD1. After removal of 5 bases from V and 2 bases from J, the junction contained 3 bases not matched to a gene. CDR3 length: 15 residues. Germline CDR1 MNHNY, CDR2 SVGAGI (reference sequence). CDR3 amino acids: CASSSDRAGANVLTF. CDR3 nucleotides: TGTGCCAGCAGTAGCGACAGGGCTGGGGCCAACGTCCTGACTTTC.

V usage is TRBV7-9 and J usage is TRBJ2-5; D gene unclear. CDR1 and CDR2 (germline): SEHNR, FQNEAQ (reference sequence). CDR3 length equals 15 residues. Trimming took off 3 bases at V and 7 bases at J, with 18 bases between the two ends. CDR3: CASSFPESSVRTQYF. The CDR3 coding sequence is TGTGCCAGCAGCTTCCCAGAAAGTTCGGTGAGGACCCAGTACTTC.

This clone appeared many times. DNA of the CDR3: TGTGCCAGCAGTCCCGTGCCGGGGGGCGGGTATGAGCAGTTCTTC. It translates to CASSPVPGGGYEQFF. The J gene is TRBJ2-1, the V gene TRBV6-5; D is possibly TRBD2 (7 bases). Germline V gene sequence: CDR1 MNHEY, CDR2 SVGAGI. There are 15 residues in the CDR3. V was shortened by 5 bases and J by 8 bases, with 19 bases between the two germline ends.

This sequence joins TRBV5-6 and TRBJ2-3; 8 nucleotides line up with TRBD2. CDR3 length: 18 amino acids. V gave up 1 base and J gave up 2 bases; unmatched junction bases: 12. Germline CDR1 reads SGHDT; CDR2 reads YYEEEE. CDR3 residues: CASSLLARTAGATDTQYF. CDR3 in DNA: TGTGCCAGCAGCTTGTTAGCGCGGACAGCGGGAGCCACAGATACGCAGTATTTT.